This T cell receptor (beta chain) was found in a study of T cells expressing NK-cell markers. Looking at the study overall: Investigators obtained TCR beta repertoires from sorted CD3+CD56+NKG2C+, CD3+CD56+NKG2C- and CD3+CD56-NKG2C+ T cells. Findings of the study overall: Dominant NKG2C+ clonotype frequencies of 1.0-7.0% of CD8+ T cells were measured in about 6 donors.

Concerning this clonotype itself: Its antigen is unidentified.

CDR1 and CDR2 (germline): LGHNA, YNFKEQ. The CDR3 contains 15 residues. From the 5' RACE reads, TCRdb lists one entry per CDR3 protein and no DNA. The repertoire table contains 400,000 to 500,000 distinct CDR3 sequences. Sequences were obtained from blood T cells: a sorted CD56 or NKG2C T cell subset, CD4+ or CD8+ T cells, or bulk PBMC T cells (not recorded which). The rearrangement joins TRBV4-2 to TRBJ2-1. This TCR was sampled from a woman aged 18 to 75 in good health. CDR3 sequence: CASSQDLGTPNEQFF.